These T cell receptor beta chains were read from a single sample in a study of neoadjuvant anti-PD-1 for oral cavity cancer. Method: immunoSEQ multiplex PCR; TCRdb's copy keeps in-frame clones and lacks some. The data show more than 20,000 clones, 26% seen once. This material consisted of tumor tissue, taken after nivolumab (anti-PD-1) treatment. Receptor source: a person between 40 and 80 years old with oral cavity squamous cell carcinoma. Both conserved end residues are part of each CDR3. Clone sizes are given selectively: once, few, many, or a class where the clone is expanded.

few,TRBV4-2,TRBJ2-5,CASSRGQARETQYF
.,TRBV27,TRBJ1-3,CASSPTYSGNTIYF
.,TRBV7-9,TRBJ1-4,CASRDRHREKLFF
.,TRBV9,TRBJ2-1,CASSLGGGGSYNEQFF
.,TRBV6-5,TRBJ2-1,CASSYSGQRDNEQFF
.,TRBV7-8,TRBJ1-1,CASSFMEGGTEAFF
.,TRBV5-1,TRBJ1-1,CASSAGQNTEAFF
.,TRBV7-2,TRBJ1-2,CASSSRRGAPYGYTF
.,TRBV27,TRBJ1-2,CASSKIQGANYGYTF
.,TRBV2,TRBJ1-1,CASSDGSRAEAFF
few,TRBV10-3,TRBJ2-3,CAISGGLADTQYF
.,TRBV15,TRBJ2-1,CATGDWSGGYNEQFF
.,TRBV5-1,TRBJ2-2,CASTFVRTSGSGELFF
few,TRBV28,TRBJ1-1,CASSLRGEAFF
.,TRBV12-5,TRBJ1-6,CASGKGQGADSPLHF
.,TRBV9,TRBJ2-5,CASSVGGRIQETQYF
few,TRBV18,TRBJ2-7,CASSPSAGNYEQYF
few,TRBV7-9,TRBJ1-5,CASSPHAEQPQHF
.,TRBV27,TRBJ1-1,CASKLRTGEAFF
medium-sized,TRBV5-1,TRBJ1-1,CASSLGSQGGNTEAFF
few,TRBV7-9,TRBJ1-1,CASSPRGMNTEAFF
.,TRBV29-1,TRBJ2-7,CSVAGGRGRPSYEQYF
.,TRBV5-5,TRBJ2-2,CASTREGVTGELFF
many,TRBV2,TRBJ1-5,CATKPGTSNQPQHF
few,TRBV5-8,TRBJ2-3,CASSLDLGTDTQYF
.,TRBV9,TRBJ2-2,CASSVEVNTGELFF
.,TRBV5-1,TRBJ2-7,CASSLQYEQYF